This T cell receptor (beta chain) derives from a study of T cell responses to AZD1222 COVID-19 vaccine. Study-level information: The analysis combined second doses at about 4 or about 12 weeks.

Points from the study as a whole: Increased Spike-specific TCR breadth and depth were observed after two AZD1222 doses. Only after the peak T cell response were repertoires sampled.

This clone was seen only a few times. The antigen is unknown. The germline V and J ends were trimmed by 3 bases and 7 bases, with 10 bases remaining between them. Germline V gives CDR1 MGHDK, CDR2 SYGVNS. This CDR3 comprises 14 residues. Profiling relied on immunoSEQ multiplex PCR, and the TCRdb table lists in-frame clones only, not all of them. The data hold under 200,000 clones, with roughly 92% observed a single time. Sequencing used peripheral blood, obtained on day 0 of AZD1222 vaccination. This sequence was found in an adult in good health. The chain is built from TRBV25-1 and TRBJ1-6, with TRBD1 as a possible D gene (6 bases). CDR3 residues: CASSDMGGNSPLHF. CDR3 DNA: TGTGCCAGCAGTGATATGGGGGGCAATTCACCCCTCCACTTT.